This T cell receptor (beta chain) was profiled in a study of control samples from healthy donors and cancer patients (dated by TCRdb to 2018 to 2020). The method was the immunoSEQ multiplex PCR assay. TCRdb's version of the immuneACCESS table is confined to in-frame rearrangements and falls short of the full clone set. An unresolved V gene accounts for under half of the shortfall where checked; the remainder is of unknown origin. The sample records about 94,000 clones, 90% of which are singletons. The top ten hold over 3% of the sample. V and J lose 6 bases and 0 bases, and a span of 9 bases separates them. The cysteine opens and the phenylalanine closes a CDR3 of 14 amino acids. The read is trimmed to its CDR3 DNA, 42 bases read in frame from base 1. From the germline V gene, CDR1 is SNHLY and CDR2 is FYNNEI. Details on this clone: Its antigen remains undetermined. No much larger clone exists at a distance of one base, and base qualities are not known.

The clonotype originates from a woman younger than 30 in good health. The sample was blood. The sequence joins TRBV2 to TRBJ1-5, with the D gene call left open. The sequenced DNA is TGTGCCAGCAGCCTATGGGGTAGCAATCAGCCCCAGCATTTT. It codes for CASSLWGSNQPQHF. The full variable domain, with segments outside the CDR3 supplied by the reference TRBV2 and TRBJ1-5 proteins, appears as EPEVTQTPSHQVTQMGQEVILRCVPISNHLYFYWYRQILGQKVEFLVSFYNNEISEKSEIFDDQFSVERPDGSNFTLKIRSTKLEDSAMYFCASSLWGSNQPQHFGDGTRLSIL.